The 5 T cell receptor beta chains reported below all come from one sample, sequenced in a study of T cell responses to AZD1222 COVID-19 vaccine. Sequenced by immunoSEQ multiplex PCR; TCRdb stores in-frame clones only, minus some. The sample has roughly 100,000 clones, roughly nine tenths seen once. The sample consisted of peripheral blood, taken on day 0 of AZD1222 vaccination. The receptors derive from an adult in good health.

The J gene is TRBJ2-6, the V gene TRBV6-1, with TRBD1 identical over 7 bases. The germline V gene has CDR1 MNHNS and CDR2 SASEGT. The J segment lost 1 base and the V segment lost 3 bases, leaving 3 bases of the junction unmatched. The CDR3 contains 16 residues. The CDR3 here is CASSERGRSGANVLTF. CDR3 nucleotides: TGTGCCAGCAGTGAGAGGGGGCGGTCTGGGGCCAACGTCCTGACTTTC.

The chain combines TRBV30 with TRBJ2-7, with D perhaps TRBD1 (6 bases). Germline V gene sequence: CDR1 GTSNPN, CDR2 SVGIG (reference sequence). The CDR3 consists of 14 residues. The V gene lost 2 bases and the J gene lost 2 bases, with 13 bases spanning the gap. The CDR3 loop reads CAWSKVGAAYEQYF. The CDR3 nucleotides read TGTGCCTGGAGTAAGGTGGGGGCGGCCTACGAGCAGTACTTC. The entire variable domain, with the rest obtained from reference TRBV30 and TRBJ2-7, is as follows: SQTIHQWPATLVQPVGSPLSLECTVEGTSNPNLYWYRQAAGRGLQLLFYSVGIGQISSEVPQNLSASRPQDRQFILSSKKLLLSDSGFYLCAWSKVGAAYEQYFGPGTRLTVT.

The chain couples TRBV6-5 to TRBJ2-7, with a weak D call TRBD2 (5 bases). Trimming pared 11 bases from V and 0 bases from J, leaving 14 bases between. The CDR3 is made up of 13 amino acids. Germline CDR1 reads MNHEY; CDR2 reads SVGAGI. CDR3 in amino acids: CAVSGIDSYEQYF. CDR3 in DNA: TGTGCCGTCTCGGGGATTGACTCCTACGAGCAGTACTTC.

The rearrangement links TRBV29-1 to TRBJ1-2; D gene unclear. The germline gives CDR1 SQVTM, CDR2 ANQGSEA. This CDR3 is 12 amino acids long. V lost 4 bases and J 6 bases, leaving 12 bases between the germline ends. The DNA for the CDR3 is TGCAGCGTTGTGGGAGGGTACGATGGCTACACCTTC. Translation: CSVVGGYDGYTF.

Here the CDR3 reads CAGGRAGTEAFF. Here the CDR3 DNA reads TGTGCCGGGGGAAGGGCAGGCACTGAAGCTTTCTTT. This rearrangement joins TRBV30 to TRBJ1-1; D may be TRBD1 (5 bases). Germline V CDR1 and CDR2: GTSNPN, SVGIG (reference sequence). CDR3 size: 12 residues. V lost 8 bases, J lost 4 bases, and 14 bases lay in between. The entire variable domain, with the rest obtained from reference TRBV30 and TRBJ1-1, is as follows: SQTIHQWPATLVQPVGSPLSLECTVEGTSNPNLYWYRQAAGRGLQLLFYSVGIGQISSEVPQNLSASRPQDRQFILSSKKLLLSDSGFYLCAGGRAGTEAFFGQGTRLTVV.